What follows are 11 T cell receptor beta chains derived from one specimen sequenced in a study of T cell responses to AZD1222 COVID-19 vaccine. Sequenced by immunoSEQ multiplex PCR; TCRdb stores in-frame clones only, minus some. The table lists just over 65,000 clones, about 90% of them singletons. This material consisted of peripheral blood, taken on day 0 of AZD1222 vaccination. These receptor sequences come from an adult in good health.

The chain has TRBV28 and TRBJ1-2; maybe TRBD1 (6 bases). Between the trimmed V and J ends, which lost 11 bases and 2 bases, there was a span of 18 bases. Germline CDR1 reads MDHEN; CDR2 reads SYDVKM. CDR3 length: 14 residues. The CDR3 sequence is CAGKYRDENYGYTF. The DNA of the CDR3 is TGTGCCGGGAAATACAGGGACGAGAACTATGGCTACACCTTC.

V gene TRBV10-2 combines with J gene TRBJ1-6; possibly TRBD1 for D (6 bases). The V and J ends lost 5 bases and 8 bases respectively, with 13 bases between them. CDR1 and CDR2 from the germline V gene are WSHSY and SAAADI. The CDR3 sequence is 14 residues long. CDR3 in DNA: TGCGCCAGCAGTAGGGCAGGGGCTGATTCACCCCTCCACTTT. It is translated as CASSRAGADSPLHF.

The V call is TRBV28, the J call TRBJ1-6; 9 bases line up with TRBD1. The length of the CDR3 is 14 residues. Germline lookup yields CDR1 MDHEN and CDR2 SYDVKM. The V and J ends lost 7 bases and 11 bases, in that order; junction bases with no gene match: 9. CDR3 sequence reads: CASTPWDRDPPLHF. CDR3 nucleotide sequence: TGTGCCAGCACCCCCTGGGACAGGGACCCACCCCTCCACTTT.

The chain links TRBV19 to TRBJ2-3; 7 nucleotides align to TRBD2. Germline V gene sequence: CDR1 LNHDA, CDR2 SQIVND (reference sequence). The CDR3 contains 15 residues. V shed 1 base and J 2 bases; nucleotides not matched to a gene: 3. The CDR3 protein is CASSIGGRPTDTQYF. The CDR3 bases are TGTGCCAGTAGTATAGGCGGGAGACCCACAGATACGCAGTATTTT.

The J gene is TRBJ2-5, the V gene TRBV6-1; no definite D call. The V and J ends lost 3 bases and 5 bases respectively, with 10 bases between them. The CDR3 runs to 13 residues. CDR1 MNHNS and CDR2 SASEGT come from the germline V gene. CDR3 amino acids: CASSEYVSETQYF. The DNA of the CDR3 is TGTGCCAGCAGTGAGTATGTCTCTGAGACCCAGTACTTC.

This chain uses TRBV5-1 with TRBJ2-7, with 7 positions matching TRBD2. Trimming cost V 1 base and J 7 bases; bases outside gene matches: 11. This CDR3 comprises 15 residues. CDR1 and CDR2 (germline): SGHRS, YFSETQ. The CDR3 bases are TGCGCCAGCAGCTTGTCGACTAGCAGCCCCGCGGAGCAGTACTTC. It translates to CASSLSTSSPAEQYF.

This rearrangement joins TRBV12-3 or TRBV12-4 to TRBJ2-4; D not certain. The CDR3 is made up of 11 amino acids. The V end lost 4 bases, the J end lost 15 bases, and 13 bases lay between the germline ends. CDR3 DNA sequence: TGTGCCAGCAGTTCTAACCTAAGGCGGTACTTC. As protein: CASSSNLRRYF.

The chain uses TRBV5-1 and TRBJ2-1; TRBD1 is a possible D gene (5 bases). This CDR3 has 13 amino acids. Trimming removed 5 bases from V and 2 bases from J, with 8 bases in between. Germline V CDR1 and CDR2: SGHRS, YFSETQ. The CDR3, as DNA: TGCGCCAGCAGGGGGCAAGCCTACAATGAGCAGTTCTTC. Amino acids: CASRGQAYNEQFF. Based on the CDR3 plus reference TRBV5-1 and TRBJ2-1, the full variable domain is KAGVTQTPRYLIKTRGQQVTLSCSPISGHRSVSWYQQTPGQGLQFLFEYFSETQRNKGNFPGRFSGRQFSNSRSEMNVSTLELGDSALYLCASRGQAYNEQFFGPGTRLTVL.

V gene TRBV6-5 combines with J gene TRBJ1-5, with a tentative D call TRBD1 (5 bases). Germline CDR1 and CDR2: MNHEY and SVGAGI. The V and J ends lost 2 bases and 4 bases respectively, with 9 bases between them. The CDR3 consists of 14 residues. The CDR3 bases are TGTGCCAGCAGTTACGGGGGGTTTAATCAGCCCCAGCATTTT. Protein: CASSYGGFNQPQHF.

The genes are TRBV30 and TRBJ2-6; no firm D call. Germline assignment: CDR1 GTSNPN and CDR2 SVGIG (reference sequence). The CDR3 spans 15 residues. V was shortened by 2 bases and J by 2 bases, with 10 bases between the two germline ends. The CDR3 spells CAWSPLRTGANVLTF. In DNA form, the CDR3 reads TGTGCCTGGAGTCCCCTCCGGACTGGGGCCAACGTCCTGACTTTC.

The rearrangement uses TRBV3-1 (or the pseudogene TRBV3-2) and TRBJ1-1; D call uncertain. Trimming took off 0 bases at V and 2 bases at J, with 7 bases between the two ends. CDR3 length: 14 residues. The germline V gene has CDR1 LGHDT and CDR2 YNNKEL (reference sequence). The CDR3 DNA reads as TGTGCCAGCAGCCAAGACGGCCGCAACACTGAAGCTTTCTTT. As protein: CASSQDGRNTEAFF.